Each of the 18 T cell receptor beta chains below was sequenced from the same sample in a study of blood T cell repertoires in COVID-19. TCRdb keeps only in-frame clones here, not all; method: immunoSEQ multiplex PCR. The table has roughly 250,000 clones, approximately 84% seen once; the top ten hold around 1.9%. Sequences were obtained from peripheral blood. These receptors came from a woman aged 80 or older with acute or convalescent COVID-19.

Points on this clone: The sample has other DNA sequences that encode this CDR3 too. The chain is built from TRBV6-2 or TRBV6-3 and TRBJ2-7; tentative D call: TRBD1 (6 bases). CDR3 length equals 13 residues. The V gene lost 2 bases and the J gene lost 2 bases, with 7 bases spanning the gap. Germline V CDR1 and CDR2: MNHEY, SVGEGT. CDR3 residues: CASSYGQTYEQYF. CDR3 DNA sequence: TGTGCCAGCAGTTACGGACAGACCTACGAGCAGTACTTC.

The chain couples TRBV7-9 to TRBJ1-6, with D unresolved. This CDR3 has 15 amino acids. Trimming removed 2 bases from V and 8 bases from J, with 13 bases in between. Germline V CDR1 and CDR2: SEHNR, FQNEAQ (reference sequence). CDR3 protein: CASSLNSPKDSPLHF. CDR3 nucleotides: TGTGCCAGCAGCTTAAACAGCCCAAAAGATTCACCCCTCCACTTT.

This clone occurred once. The chain is built from TRBV28 and TRBJ2-7, with 7 bases fitting TRBD1. Germline CDR1 MDHEN, CDR2 SYDVKM. CDR3 size: 12 residues. J gave up 6 bases and V 4 bases, and 3 bases lay outside the gene matches. The CDR3 loop reads CASSSTGIEQYF. As DNA, the CDR3 is TGTGCCAGCAGTTCGACAGGGATCGAGCAGTACTTC.

This chain uses TRBV7-2 with TRBJ2-1, with TRBD2 identical over 7 bases. J gave up 4 bases and V 2 bases, and 11 bases lay outside the gene matches. The CDR3 length is 17 residues. Germline V CDR1 and CDR2: SGHTA, FQGNSA. CDR3 protein: CASSLFGGGVGYNEQFF. CDR3 in DNA: TGTGCCAGCAGCTTATTCGGGGGAGGGGTTGGTTACAATGAGCAGTTCTTC.

The chain uses TRBV7-9 and TRBJ2-1; D is uncertain. V was cut by 5 bases and J by 13 bases, with 15 bases left in between. The CDR3 extends over 12 amino acids. Germline loops: CDR1 SEHNR, CDR2 FQNEAQ (reference sequence). Written as DNA, the CDR3 is TGTGCCAGCAGCGTAAGATCGAGTCTTCAGTTCTTC. Translated: CASSVRSSLQFF.

V gene TRBV6-2 or TRBV6-3 combines with J gene TRBJ2-1; TRBD2 matches at 7 bases. Germline CDR1 reads MNHEY; CDR2 reads SVGEGT. This CDR3 contains 14 residues. V dropped 0 bases and J dropped 7; count of bases not matched to a gene: 3. The CDR3 DNA is TGTGCCAGCAGTTACTCGCGGGAGTTGAATGAGCAGTTCTTC. It specifies CASSYSRELNEQFF.

The CDR3 coding sequence is TGTGCCAGCAGCCCAGGGCGTTATAATTCACCCCTCCACTTT. It codes for CASSPGRYNSPLHF. The chain links TRBV3-1 (or the pseudogene TRBV3-2) to TRBJ1-6; the D gene is possibly TRBD1 (5 bases). Trimming removed 4 bases from V and 4 bases from J, with 8 bases in between. Germline assignment: CDR1 LGHDT and CDR2 YNNKEL (reference sequence). The CDR3 runs to 14 residues.

The chain has TRBV5-5 and TRBJ1-1, with 7 nucleotides matching TRBD1. The CDR3 has 15 amino acids. The V gene's germline CDR1 is SGHKS and CDR2 YYEKEE (reference sequence). The V and J ends lost 1 base and 1 base, in that order; junction bases with no gene match: 4. CDR3 in DNA: TGTGCCAGCAGCTTGCGGGACAGAGAGAACACTGAAGCTTTCTTT. Translation gives CASSLRDRENTEAFF. Supplemented by reference TRBV5-5 and TRBJ1-1, the full variable domain reads DAGVTQSPTHLIKTRGQQVTLRCSPISGHKSVSWYQQVLGQGPQFIFQYYEKEERGRGNFPDRFSARQFPNYSSELNVNALLLGDSALYLCASSLRDRENTEAFFGQGTRLTVV.

The chain links TRBV11-2 to TRBJ1-1; TRBD1 is a possible D gene (5 bases). Per the germline V gene, CDR1 is SGHAT and CDR2 is FQNNGV. This CDR3 spans 13 amino acids. Between the trimmed V and J ends, which lost 7 bases and 1 base, there was a span of 10 bases. For the CDR3, the DNA is TGTGCCAGCACCCTTACAGGGAACACTGAAGCTTTCTTT. Translated: CASTLTGNTEAFF.

The chain joins TRBV25-1 to TRBJ2-1; 7 positions match TRBD1. The junction had 7 bases not matched to a gene; V was cut back by 5 bases and J by 9 bases. The CDR3 runs 13 residues. The V gene's germline CDR1 is MGHDK and CDR2 SYGVNS. In DNA, the CDR3 is TGTGCCAGCAGTAATGACAGGGCCGGTGAGCAGTTCTTC. Translated, it gives CASSNDRAGEQFF.

This clone showed up just a few times. The chain uses TRBV13 and TRBJ2-2; TRBD2 agrees at 9 bases. The CDR3 runs 16 residues. Trimming removed 0 bases from V and 7 bases from J; junction bases left unmatched: 6. Germline-derived CDR1 and CDR2 are PRHDT and FYEKMQ (reference sequence). The CDR3 loop is CASSLGVSGGRGELFF. The CDR3 DNA sequence: TGTGCCAGCAGCTTAGGTGTTAGCGGGGGCCGCGGGGAGCTGTTTTTT.

This chain joins TRBV10-3 and TRBJ2-5, with TRBD1 matching over 7 bases. Trimming took 6 bases from V and 1 from J; bases not matched to a gene: 8. Germline CDR1 reads ENHRY; CDR2 reads SYGVKD. This CDR3 region has 15 residues. The CDR3 sequence: CAIRDTGAAQETQYF. CDR3 nucleotide sequence: TGTGCCATCAGGGACACAGGGGCTGCCCAAGAGACCCAGTACTTC.

The chain carries TRBV6-2 or TRBV6-3 and TRBJ1-3, with TRBD1 as a possible D gene (6 bases). CDR1 and CDR2 from the germline V gene are MNHEY and SVGEGT. Trimming left V 4 bases short and J 2 bases short, with 9 bases between. The CDR3 spans 14 residues. This chain's CDR3 is CASSSGVPGNTIYF. The CDR3 DNA sequence: TGTGCCAGCAGTTCAGGGGTCCCTGGAAACACCATATATTTT.

The rearrangement uses TRBV12-5 and TRBJ2-5; D possibly corresponds to TRBD2 (5 bases). The CDR3 totals 12 residues. V lost 6 bases, J lost 9 bases, and 14 bases lay in between. Germline-derived CDR1 and CDR2 are LGHNT and FRNRAP. The CDR3: CASGPGGPAQYF. The CDR3 DNA is TGTGCTAGTGGCCCCGGAGGACCTGCCCAGTACTTC.

The J gene is TRBJ2-1, the V gene TRBV9; 9 bases are a match to TRBD2. CDR3 length: 15 residues. V lost 0 bases and J lost 10; bases outside the gene matches: 8. Germline assignment: CDR1 SGDLS and CDR2 YYNGEE. CDR3 protein: CASSVDWREGREQFF. CDR3 nucleotide sequence: TGTGCCAGCAGCGTAGATTGGCGGGAGGGCCGCGAGCAGTTCTTC.

The chain is built from TRBV9 and TRBJ1-2; 8 bases line up with TRBD1. The CDR3 runs to 15 residues. Germline-derived CDR1 and CDR2 are SGDLS and YYNGEE. Trimming cost V 4 bases and J 4 bases; bases outside gene matches: 9. CDR3 protein: CASSNRDRGGYGYTF. The CDR3 nucleotides are TGTGCCAGCAGCAACCGTGACAGGGGAGGCTATGGCTACACCTTC.

The chain joins TRBV10-3 to TRBJ1-1, with D unresolved. The CDR3 covers 15 residues. V was cut by 6 bases and J by 4 bases, with 18 bases left in between. Germline lookup yields CDR1 ENHRY and CDR2 SYGVKD. CDR3 DNA sequence: TGTGCCATCAGGACCCAGGTCGTCGAAGGCACTGAAGCTTTCTTT. This gives the protein CAIRTQVVEGTEAFF.

This clone appeared once. The V call is TRBV18, the J call TRBJ1-5; D is possibly TRBD1 (5 bases). V dropped 3 bases and J dropped 1 base, with 10 bases sitting between them. CDR1 and CDR2 from the germline V gene are KGHSH and LQKENI. This CDR3 has 15 amino acids. CDR3 nucleotide sequence: TGTGCCAGCTCACCTGGAGGGGCGAGCAATCAGCCCCAGCATTTT. It codes for CASSPGGASNQPQHF.